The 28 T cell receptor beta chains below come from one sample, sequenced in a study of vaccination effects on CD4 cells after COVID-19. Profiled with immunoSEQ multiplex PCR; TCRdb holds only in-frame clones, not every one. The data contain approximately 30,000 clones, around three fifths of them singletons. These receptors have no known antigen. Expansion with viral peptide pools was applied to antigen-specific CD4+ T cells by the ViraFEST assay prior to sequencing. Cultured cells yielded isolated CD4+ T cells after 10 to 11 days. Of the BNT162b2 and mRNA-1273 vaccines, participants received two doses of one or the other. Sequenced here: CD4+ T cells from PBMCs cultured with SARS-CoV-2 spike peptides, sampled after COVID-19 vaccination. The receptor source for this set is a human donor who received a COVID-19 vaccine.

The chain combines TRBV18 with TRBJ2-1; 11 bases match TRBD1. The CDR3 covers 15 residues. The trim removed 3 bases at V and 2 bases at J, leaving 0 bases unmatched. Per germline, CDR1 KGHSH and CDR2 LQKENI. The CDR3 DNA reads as TGTGCCAGCTCACCGGGACAGGGGGCCTACAATGAGCAGTTCTTC. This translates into CASSPGQGAYNEQFF. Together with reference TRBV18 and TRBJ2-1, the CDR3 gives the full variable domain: NAGVMQNPRHLVRRRGQEARLRCSPMKGHSHVYWYRQLPEEGLKFMVYLQKENIIDESGMPKERFSAEFPKEGPSILRIQQVVRGDSAAYFCASSPGQGAYNEQFFGPGTRLTVL.

The CDR3 nucleotides are TGCGCCAGCAGCTTGATAGGGACTAGCGGGAGAGAGACCCAGTACTTC. This gives the protein CASSLIGTSGRETQYF. The chain carries TRBV5-1 and TRBJ2-5; 14 positions match TRBD2. J lost 4 bases, V lost 1 base, and 3 bases had no gene match. The length of the CDR3 is 16 residues. Germline CDR1 reads SGHRS; CDR2 reads YFSETQ.

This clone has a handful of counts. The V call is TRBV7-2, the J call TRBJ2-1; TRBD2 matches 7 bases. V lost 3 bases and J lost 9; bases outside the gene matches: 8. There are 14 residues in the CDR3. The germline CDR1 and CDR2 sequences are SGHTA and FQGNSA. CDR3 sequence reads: CASSFLAGRGEQFF. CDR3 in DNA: TGTGCCAGCAGCTTCTTGGCAGGGAGGGGTGAGCAGTTCTTC.

CDR3: CASSLRGSTEAFF. For the CDR3, the DNA is TGTGCCAGCAGCTTAAGGGGTAGCACTGAAGCTTTCTTT. The V and J genes are TRBV5-6 and TRBJ1-1; perhaps TRBD1 as D (5 bases). The V end lost 2 bases, the J end lost 4 bases, and 9 bases lay between the germline ends. The CDR3 sequence is 13 residues long. Germline V gene data show CDR1 as SGHDT and CDR2 as YYEEEE.

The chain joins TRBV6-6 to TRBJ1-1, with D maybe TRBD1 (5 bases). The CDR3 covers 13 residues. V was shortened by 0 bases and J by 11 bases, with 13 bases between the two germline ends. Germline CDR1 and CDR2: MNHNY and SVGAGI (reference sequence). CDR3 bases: TGTGCCAGCAGTTACTCTCGGGGGGTTATGGCTTTCTTT. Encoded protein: CASSYSRGVMAFF.

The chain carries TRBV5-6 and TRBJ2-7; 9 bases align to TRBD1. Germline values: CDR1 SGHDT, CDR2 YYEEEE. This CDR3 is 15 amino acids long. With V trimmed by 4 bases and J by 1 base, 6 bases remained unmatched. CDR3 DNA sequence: TGTGCCAGCAGCCAGAACAGGGGGCGGTCCTACGAGCAGTACTTC. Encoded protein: CASSQNRGRSYEQYF. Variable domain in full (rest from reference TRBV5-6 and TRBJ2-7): DAGVTQSPTHLIKTRGQQVTLRCSPKSGHDTVSWYQQALGQGPQFIFQYYEEEERQRGNFPDRFSGHQFPNYSSELNVNALLLGDSALYLCASSQNRGRSYEQYFGPGTRLTVT.

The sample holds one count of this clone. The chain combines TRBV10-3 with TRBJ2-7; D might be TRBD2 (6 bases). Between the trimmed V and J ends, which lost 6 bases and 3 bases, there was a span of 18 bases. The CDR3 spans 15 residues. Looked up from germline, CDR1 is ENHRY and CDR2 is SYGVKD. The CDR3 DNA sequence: TGTGCCATCAGACCCGGAACTAGCTACTTCTACGAGCAGTACTTC. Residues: CAIRPGTSYFYEQYF.

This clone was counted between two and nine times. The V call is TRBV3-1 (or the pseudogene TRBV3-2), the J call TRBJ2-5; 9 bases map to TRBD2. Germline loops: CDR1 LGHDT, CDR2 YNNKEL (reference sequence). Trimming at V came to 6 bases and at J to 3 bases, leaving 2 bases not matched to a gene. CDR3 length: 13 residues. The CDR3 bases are TGTGCCAGCAGAAGACTAGCGGAAGAGACCCAGTACTTC. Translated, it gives CASRRLAEETQYF.

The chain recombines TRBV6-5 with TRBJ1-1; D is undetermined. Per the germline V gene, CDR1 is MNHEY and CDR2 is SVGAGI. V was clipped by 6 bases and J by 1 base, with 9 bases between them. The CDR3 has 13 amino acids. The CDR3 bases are TGTGCCAGCAGAAACCCAGGGAACACTGAAGCTTTCTTT. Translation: CASRNPGNTEAFF.

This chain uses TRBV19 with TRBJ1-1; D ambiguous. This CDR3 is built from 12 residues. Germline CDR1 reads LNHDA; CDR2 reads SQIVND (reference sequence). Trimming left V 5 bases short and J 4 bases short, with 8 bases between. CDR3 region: CASSFGSTEAFF. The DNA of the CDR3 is TGTGCCAGTAGTTTTGGTAGCACTGAAGCTTTCTTT.

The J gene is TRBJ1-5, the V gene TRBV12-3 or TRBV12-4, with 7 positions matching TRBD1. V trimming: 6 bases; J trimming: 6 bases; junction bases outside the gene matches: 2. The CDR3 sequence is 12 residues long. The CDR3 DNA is TGTGCCAGCAGGACAGGGTCTCAGCCCCAGCATTTT. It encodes CASRTGSQPQHF.

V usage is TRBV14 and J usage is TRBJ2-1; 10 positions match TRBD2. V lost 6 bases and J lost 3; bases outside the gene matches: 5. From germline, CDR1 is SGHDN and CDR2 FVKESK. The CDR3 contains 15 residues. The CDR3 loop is CASRSLAGVYNEQFF. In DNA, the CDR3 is TGTGCCAGCAGATCCCTAGCGGGAGTCTACAATGAGCAGTTCTTC.

CDR3 amino acids: CAWSVRGGETQYF. In nucleotides, the CDR3 is TGTGCCTGGAGTGTAAGGGGGGGCGAGACCCAGTACTTC. V gene TRBV30 combines with J gene TRBJ2-5, with D possibly TRBD2 on 7 matching bases. Trimming cost V 0 bases and J 5 bases, with 10 bases left between them. The germline V gene has CDR1 GTSNPN and CDR2 SVGIG (reference sequence). The CDR3 extends over 13 amino acids.

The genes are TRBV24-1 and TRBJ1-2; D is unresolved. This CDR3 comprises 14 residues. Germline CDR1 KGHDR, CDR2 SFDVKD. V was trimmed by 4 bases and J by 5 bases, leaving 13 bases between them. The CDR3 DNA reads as TGTGCCACCAGTGACGTCAGGAAATCATATGGCTACACCTTC. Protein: CATSDVRKSYGYTF.

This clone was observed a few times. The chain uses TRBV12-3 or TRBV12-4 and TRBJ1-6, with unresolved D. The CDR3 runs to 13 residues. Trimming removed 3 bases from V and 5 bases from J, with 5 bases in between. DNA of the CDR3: TGTGCCAGCAGTTTCCGGAATAATTCACCCCTCCACTTT. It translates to CASSFRNNSPLHF.

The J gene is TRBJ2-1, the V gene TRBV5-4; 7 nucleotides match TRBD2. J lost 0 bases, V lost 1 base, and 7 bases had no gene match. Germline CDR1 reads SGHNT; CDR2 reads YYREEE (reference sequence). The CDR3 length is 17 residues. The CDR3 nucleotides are TGTGCCAGCAGCTTGATGCTGAGGACTAGCTCCTACAATGAGCAGTTCTTC. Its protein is CASSLMLRTSSYNEQFF.

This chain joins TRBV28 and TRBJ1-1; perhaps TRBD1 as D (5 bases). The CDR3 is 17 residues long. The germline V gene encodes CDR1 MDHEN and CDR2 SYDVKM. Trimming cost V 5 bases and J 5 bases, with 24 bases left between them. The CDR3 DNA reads TGTGCCAGCAGTATTATTGCAGGGCACGGTAGAAAAACTGAAGCTTTCTTT. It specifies CASSIIAGHGRKTEAFF.

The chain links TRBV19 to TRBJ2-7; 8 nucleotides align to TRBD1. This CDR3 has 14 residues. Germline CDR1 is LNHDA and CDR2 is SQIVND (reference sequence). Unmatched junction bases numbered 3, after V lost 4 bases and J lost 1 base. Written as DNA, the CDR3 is TGTGCCAGTAGTAGAGACAGGGGATCCTACGAGCAGTACTTC. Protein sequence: CASSRDRGSYEQYF.

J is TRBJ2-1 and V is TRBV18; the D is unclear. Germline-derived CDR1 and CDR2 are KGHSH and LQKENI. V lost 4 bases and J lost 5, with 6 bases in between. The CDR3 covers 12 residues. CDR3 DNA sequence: TGTGCCAGCTCACGTTACAACAATGAGCAGTTCTTC. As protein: CASSRYNNEQFF.

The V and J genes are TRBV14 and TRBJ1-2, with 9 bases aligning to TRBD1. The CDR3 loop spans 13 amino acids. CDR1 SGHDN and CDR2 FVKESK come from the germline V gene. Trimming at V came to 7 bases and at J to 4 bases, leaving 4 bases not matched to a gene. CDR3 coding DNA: TGTGCCAGCACAGTGGGACAGGGCTATGGCTACACCTTC. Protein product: CASTVGQGYGYTF.

CDR3 bases: TGTGCCATCCCCTTGCGCGGGGGGGCAGGGGATGAGCAGTTCTTC. It translates to CAIPLRGGAGDEQFF. The J gene is TRBJ2-1, the V gene TRBV10-3; TRBD2 aligns across 9 bases. CDR3 length: 15 residues. The germline V gene encodes CDR1 ENHRY and CDR2 SYGVKD. Trimming removed 8 bases from V and 8 bases from J; junction bases left unmatched: 13.

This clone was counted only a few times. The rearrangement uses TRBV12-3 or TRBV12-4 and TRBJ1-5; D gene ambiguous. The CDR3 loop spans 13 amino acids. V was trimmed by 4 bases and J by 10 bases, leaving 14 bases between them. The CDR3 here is CASSSASSGPQHF. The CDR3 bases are TGTGCCAGCAGTTCGGCTAGCTCGGGCCCCCAGCATTTT.

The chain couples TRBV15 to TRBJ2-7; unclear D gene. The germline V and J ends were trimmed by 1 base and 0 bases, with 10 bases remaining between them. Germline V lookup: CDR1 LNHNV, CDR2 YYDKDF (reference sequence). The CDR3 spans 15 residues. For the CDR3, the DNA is TGTGCCACCAGCAGAGGCAAGACCTACTCCTACGAGCAGTACTTC. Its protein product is CATSRGKTYSYEQYF.

In DNA form, the CDR3 reads TGCGCCAGCAGCTTGAGACTAGACAGGGGCAATGAGCAGTTCTTC. Translating gives CASSLRLDRGNEQFF. V usage is TRBV5-1 and J usage is TRBJ2-1, with 8 positions matching TRBD1. This CDR3 region has 15 residues. Unmatched junction bases numbered 6, after V lost 1 base and J lost 6 bases. Germline V gene data show CDR1 as SGHRS and CDR2 as YFSETQ. Full variable domain (missing parts from reference TRBV5-1 and TRBJ2-1): KAGVTQTPRYLIKTRGQQVTLSCSPISGHRSVSWYQQTPGQGLQFLFEYFSETQRNKGNFPGRFSGRQFSNSRSEMNVSTLELGDSALYLCASSLRLDRGNEQFFGPGTRLTVL.

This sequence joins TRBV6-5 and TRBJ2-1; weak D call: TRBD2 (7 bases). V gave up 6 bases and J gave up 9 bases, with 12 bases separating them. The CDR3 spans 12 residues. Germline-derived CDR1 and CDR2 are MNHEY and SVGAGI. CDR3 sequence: CASSRGAGEQFF. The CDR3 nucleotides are TGTGCCAGCAGCCGGGGGGCGGGTGAGCAGTTCTTC.

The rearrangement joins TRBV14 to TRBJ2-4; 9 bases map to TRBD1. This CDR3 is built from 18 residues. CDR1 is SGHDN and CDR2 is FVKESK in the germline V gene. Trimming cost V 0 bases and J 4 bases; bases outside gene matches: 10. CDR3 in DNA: TGTGCCAGCAGCCAAGATGAACCCGCCGGGACAGGGAAAAACATTCAGTACTTC. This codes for CASSQDEPAGTGKNIQYF.

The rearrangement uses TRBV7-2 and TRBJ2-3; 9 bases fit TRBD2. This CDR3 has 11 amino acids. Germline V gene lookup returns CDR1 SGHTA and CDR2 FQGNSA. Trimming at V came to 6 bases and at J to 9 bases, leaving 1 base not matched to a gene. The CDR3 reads CASRLAGTQYF. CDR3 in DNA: TGTGCCAGCAGGCTAGCGGGGACGCAGTATTTT. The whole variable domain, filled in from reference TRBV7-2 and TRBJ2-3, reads GAGVSQSPSNKVTEKGKDVELRCDPISGHTALYWYRQSLGQGLEFLIYFQGNSAPDKSGLPSDRFSAERTGGSVSTLTIQRTQQEDSAVYLCASRLAGTQYFGPGTRLTVL.

This chain's CDR3 is CASSSFGSPLHF. The CDR3 coding sequence is TGTGCCAGTAGTTCCTTCGGTTCACCCCTCCACTTT. The chain couples TRBV19 to TRBJ1-6; no firm D call. The CDR3 runs to 12 residues. V was shortened by 5 bases and J by 9 bases, with 8 bases between the two germline ends. The germline V gene has CDR1 LNHDA and CDR2 SQIVND (reference sequence).